The 20 T cell receptor beta chains in this list originate from one sample, sequenced in a study of T cell changes during pregnancy in multiple sclerosis. The table came from immunoSEQ multiplex PCR; TCRdb's copy has only in-frame clones and leaves some out. Among about 60,000 clones listed, approximately 92% were seen once. The sample consisted of peripheral blood, taken in the first trimester of pregnancy. The receptor source for this set is a female donor with multiple sclerosis, enrolled in a pregnancy study.

The chain uses TRBV6-1 and TRBJ1-2, with a tentative D call TRBD1 (6 bases). Trimming took off 10 bases at V and 8 bases at J, with 11 bases between the two ends. Looked up from germline, CDR1 is MNHNS and CDR2 is SASEGT. CDR3 length: 10 residues. The CDR3 DNA sequence: TGTGCCACCTACAGGGACGGCTACACCTTC. Its translation: CATYRDGYTF.

This sequence joins TRBV28 and TRBJ2-5; 7 nucleotides agree with TRBD1. This CDR3 region has 15 residues. Per germline, CDR1 MDHEN and CDR2 SYDVKM. After removal of 4 bases from V and 0 bases from J, the junction contained 5 bases not matched to a gene. In DNA form, the CDR3 reads TGTGCCAGCAGTTCGTGGACAGGAAACCAAGAGACCCAGTACTTC. Amino acid sequence: CASSSWTGNQETQYF.

The rearrangement joins TRBV5-4 to TRBJ2-1, with TRBD1 matching 8 bases. The CDR3 contains 15 residues. Germline V gene sequence: CDR1 SGHNT, CDR2 YYREEE (reference sequence). V lost 3 bases, J lost 5 bases, and 7 bases stayed unmatched. The CDR3 bases are TGTGCCAGCAGCTCCGAGAGGACAGGGAACAATGAGCAGTTCTTC. Amino acids: CASSSERTGNNEQFF.

The chain links TRBV27 to TRBJ2-7; TRBD2 aligns across 7 bases. CDR3 size: 15 residues. In germline, CDR1 is MNHEY, CDR2 SMNVEV (reference sequence). V gave up 5 bases and J gave up 1 base; unmatched junction bases: 8. The CDR3 region has the DNA TGTGCCAGCAGTCCTCAGCGGGGTAGGTCCTACGAGCAGTACTTC. It specifies CASSPQRGRSYEQYF.

The CDR3 coding sequence is TGTGCCAGCAGCCCTCGGACAGGTACTAGCTACAATGAGCAGTTCTTC. Residues: CASSPRTGTSYNEQFF. This chain uses TRBV9 with TRBJ2-1, with 7 bases identical to TRBD1. This CDR3 comprises 16 residues. Germline CDR1 reads SGDLS; CDR2 reads YYNGEE. The ends lost 4 bases at V and 3 bases at J; junction bases unmatched: 10.

This chain uses TRBV7-7 with TRBJ2-2, with TRBD2 identical over 12 bases. The CDR3 has 14 amino acids. Germline V gene sequence: CDR1 SSHAT, CDR2 FNYEAQ (reference sequence). The CDR3 nucleotides are TGTGCTAGCGGTGCTAGCGGGAGGGCCGGGGAGCTGTTTTTT. Its translation is CASGASGRAGELFF.

The V gene is TRBV19, the J gene TRBJ1-1; 8 bases are shared with TRBD1. The CDR3 has 16 residues. The J segment lost 1 base and the V segment lost 2 bases, leaving 6 bases of the junction unmatched. In germline, CDR1 is LNHDA, CDR2 SQIVND (reference sequence). The CDR3 loop is CASSITVGTGNTEAFF. Written as DNA, the CDR3 is TGTGCCAGTAGTATAACCGTCGGGACAGGGAACACTGAAGCTTTCTTT.

This clone was observed a single time. The chain uses TRBV5-1 and TRBJ2-1; TRBD2 matches at 9 bases. CDR1 SGHRS and CDR2 YFSETQ come from the germline V gene. Trimming removed 0 bases from V and 6 bases from J; junction bases left unmatched: 7. CDR3 length equals 16 residues. CDR3 amino acids: CASSLAGAGGFNEQFF. In nucleotides, the CDR3 is TGCGCCAGCAGCTTGGCCGGAGCGGGAGGTTTCAATGAGCAGTTCTTC.

The genes are TRBV7-3 and TRBJ2-3, with D possibly TRBD2 on 7 matching bases. Trimming pared 2 bases from V and 3 bases from J, leaving 12 bases between. Germline CDR1 and CDR2: SGHTA and FQGTGA. This CDR3 has 15 residues. The CDR3 bases are TGTGCCAGCAGCTTACGGGGGGCAGTGACAGATACGCAGTATTTT. Its translation is CASSLRGAVTDTQYF.

This chain joins TRBV25-1 and TRBJ2-1, with 7 bases that match TRBD2. J gave up 4 bases and V 6 bases, and 12 bases lay outside the gene matches. The length of the CDR3 is 16 residues. Germline lookup yields CDR1 MGHDK and CDR2 SYGVNS. The CDR3 DNA reads as TGTGCCAGCAGCCCTGGGGGGGGTGGTCGGTACAATGAGCAGTTCTTC. Residues: CASSPGGGGRYNEQFF.

The chain carries TRBV25-1 and TRBJ2-2; D remains ambiguous. Deletions cut 1 base from V and 1 base from J, with 4 bases between. The CDR3 is made up of 14 amino acids. Germline V gives CDR1 MGHDK, CDR2 SYGVNS. The CDR3 nucleotides are TGTGCCAGCAGTGAATTCGGGAACACCGGGGAGCTGTTTTTT. Protein: CASSEFGNTGELFF.

The rearrangement links TRBV15 to TRBJ2-3; D call uncertain. From germline, CDR1 is LNHNV and CDR2 YYDKDF (reference sequence). There are 12 residues in the CDR3. V lost 5 bases to trimming and J lost 2 bases, with 5 bases between them. The DNA of the CDR3 is TGTGCCACCAGCCGCTACACAGATACGCAGTATTTT. This gives the protein CATSRYTDTQYF.

The chain employs TRBV7-2 and TRBJ2-7; 10 bases are shared with TRBD1. CDR3 size: 16 residues. V shed 4 bases, J shed 2 bases, and the junction held 8 bases outside the gene matches. The germline V gene has CDR1 SGHTA and CDR2 FQGNSA. Here the CDR3 DNA reads TGTGCCAGCAGCTGGCCCCGGACAGGGGGAACCTACGAGCAGTACTTC. It yields the protein CASSWPRTGGTYEQYF.

V gene TRBV21-1 combines with J gene TRBJ1-4; TRBD1, as called in the table, went unchecked against the DNA. TRBV21-1 is recorded as a pseudogene. The CDR3 has 18 amino acids. The CDR3 nucleotides are TGTGCCAGCAAGTCACCTGACAGGAGTGAGTCCGTAAATGAAAAACTGTTTTTT. Amino acid sequence: CASKSPDRSESVNEKLFF.

A few counts support this clone. The rearrangement links TRBV19 to TRBJ2-7; unclear D gene. Trimming removed 5 bases at V and 3 bases at J, with 20 bases between. The CDR3 runs to 16 residues. CDR1 is LNHDA, CDR2 SQIVND, per germline (reference sequence). The CDR3: CASSPSRGPIHYEQYF. The CDR3 region has the DNA TGTGCCAGTAGTCCTTCGAGAGGTCCGATCCACTACGAGCAGTACTTC.

V gene TRBV9 combines with J gene TRBJ2-1, with 8 bases aligning to TRBD2. This CDR3 comprises 15 residues. Trimming removed 3 bases from V and 1 base from J; junction bases left unmatched: 3. Germline CDR1 is SGDLS and CDR2 is YYNGEE. The CDR3 nucleotides are TGTGCCAGCAGCGCCTCTAGCGGGTCCTACAATGAGCAGTTCTTC. It codes for CASSASSGSYNEQFF.

This clone has just one count. V and J are TRBV19 and TRBJ2-1; 10 positions match TRBD1. Germline assignment: CDR1 LNHDA and CDR2 SQIVND (reference sequence). The CDR3 length is 16 residues. Germline trimming cut 3 bases from V and 4 bases from J; bases unmatched to any gene: 6. This chain's CDR3 is CASSIRTGQGYNEQFF. Here the CDR3 DNA reads TGTGCCAGTAGTATCCGGACGGGACAGGGGTACAATGAGCAGTTCTTC.

V is TRBV7-9 and J is TRBJ2-7, with TRBD1 identical over 7 bases. In germline, CDR1 is SEHNR, CDR2 FQNEAQ (reference sequence). CDR3 length: 13 residues. V lost 6 bases to trimming and J lost 2 bases; unmatched junction nucleotides: 4. For the CDR3, the DNA is TGTGCCAGCAGACCACAGGGGACCTACGAGCAGTACTTC. Amino acid sequence: CASRPQGTYEQYF.

The V and J genes are TRBV29-1 and TRBJ2-3; possibly TRBD1 for D (5 bases). CDR3 length equals 14 residues. Germline CDR1 is SQVTM and CDR2 is ANQGSEA. V lost 4 bases and J 0 bases, leaving 11 bases between the germline ends. The CDR3 DNA is TGCAGCGTTGCCGCGACAGATAGCACAGATACGCAGTATTTT. Amino acids: CSVAATDSTDTQYF.

This chain connects TRBV21-1 to TRBJ2-1; TRBD1 is the table's D call, not checked against the DNA. TRBV21-1 is deemed a pseudogene. There are 17 residues in the CDR3. The chain's CDR3 is CASSKGGRDRGNGEQFF. CDR3 DNA sequence: TGTGCCAGCAGCAAAGGGGGGCGGGACAGGGGAAACGGTGAGCAGTTCTTC.